Reported below is one T cell receptor beta chain. The CDR3 totals 13 residues. Between the trimmed V and J ends, which lost 8 bases and 2 bases, there was a span of 9 bases. Germline lookup yields CDR1 LNHDA and CDR2 SQIVND (reference sequence). Original handling: The authors estimated nucleated cell counts from reference gene primer amplification. This table comes from immunoSEQ multiplex PCR, and its TCRdb copy is limited to in-frame clones, with some not included. D and trimming come from the DNA, and the V and J calls and clone size come from that table. This sample has 160,000 or so clones, with around 81% found just once. The data originate from a study of blood T cell repertoires in COVID-19. The overall study: Researchers got acute and convalescent COVID-19 samples from the United States, Italy and Spain. Sources were T cells, B-cell-depleted T cells, or PBMCs; the material itself was cDNA or gDNA.

The chain combines TRBV19 with TRBJ2-2; D remains ambiguous. The clonotype was recovered from a man in his sixties or seventies who had recovered from COVID-19. Sequenced: peripheral blood. In DNA, the CDR3 is TGTGCCAGTCTGGTAACAAACACCGGGGAGCTGTTTTTT. This translates into CASLVTNTGELFF.